Presented here are 30 T cell receptor beta chains from one specimen sequenced in a study of early stage breast cancer tumors. Method: immunoSEQ multiplex PCR; TCRdb's copy keeps in-frame clones and lacks some. The data contain about 51,000 clones, approximately 78% of them singletons. Sequenced material: blood. The origin of the receptors is a person in their 40s with breast cancer.

This clone ranks as large. The chain joins TRBV7-2 to TRBJ1-1, with D perhaps TRBD1 (6 bases). The CDR3 spans 15 residues. The ends were cut back, 5 bases at V and 3 bases at J, with 16 bases in the middle. Germline values: CDR1 SGHTA, CDR2 FQGNSA. The DNA of the CDR3 is TGTGCCAGCAGCGACATACAGGGATGGGACACTGAAGCTTTCTTT. It codes for CASSDIQGWDTEAFF.

V and J are TRBV29-1 and TRBJ2-7; TRBD2 matches at 11 bases. Trimming cost V 1 base and J 0 bases; bases outside gene matches: 5. The CDR3 sequence is 16 residues long. Germline assignment: CDR1 SQVTM and CDR2 ANQGSEA. The CDR3 spells CSVEGGLAGGSYEQYF. Here the CDR3 DNA reads TGCAGCGTTGAAGGAGGGCTAGCGGGAGGCTCCTACGAGCAGTACTTC.

The rearrangement uses TRBV6-6 and TRBJ2-7, with D uncertain. Per the germline V gene, CDR1 is MNHNY and CDR2 is SVGAGI (reference sequence). This CDR3 spans 13 amino acids. V lost 5 bases and J lost 6, with 14 bases in between. This chain's CDR3 is CASSPRLEAEQYF. CDR3 nucleotide sequence: TGTGCCAGCAGTCCGAGGCTAGAGGCCGAGCAGTACTTC.

This clone was seen a few times. V usage is TRBV19 and J usage is TRBJ1-2; TRBD1 is a possible D gene (6 bases). This CDR3 region has 14 residues. Germline CDR1 is LNHDA and CDR2 is SQIVND (reference sequence). Trimming removed 3 bases at V and 8 bases at J, with 16 bases between. The CDR3 nucleotides read TGTGCCAGTAGTATTTCCGGCCAGGGGACAGGCTACACCTTC. Its protein is CASSISGQGTGYTF. The whole variable domain, filled in from reference TRBV19 and TRBJ1-2, reads DGGITQSPKYLFRKEGQNVTLSCEQNLNHDAMYWYRQDPGQGLRLIYYSQIVNDFQKGDIAEGYSVSREKKESFPLTVTSAQKNPTAFYLCASSISGQGTGYTFGSGTRLTVV.

This sequence joins TRBV6-4 and TRBJ2-3; tentative D call: TRBD1 (5 bases). Germline V gene sequence: CDR1 MRHNA, CDR2 SNTAGT. There are 16 residues in the CDR3. Between the trimmed V and J ends, which lost 0 bases and 1 base, there was a span of 11 bases. The CDR3 region is CASSDSGARGTDTQYF. CDR3 nucleotides: TGTGCCAGCAGTGACTCAGGGGCAAGAGGCACAGATACGCAGTATTTT.

Comment on this clone: One junction end disagrees with the germline gene, perhaps due to a read error. CDR3 loop: CARSLEPPW. CDR3 DNA sequence: TGTGCCAGAAGCTTGGAACCGCCGTGG. The chain employs TRBV5-3 and TRBJ2-7; no definite D call. Being an ORF, TRBV5-3 has a function that is uncertain. CDR3 size: 9 residues.

V gene TRBV4-1 combines with J gene TRBJ2-2; D remains unclear. This CDR3 contains 14 residues. Germline V gene data show CDR1 as MGHRA and CDR2 as YSYEKL. V was clipped by 1 base and J by 3 bases, with 6 bases between them. The CDR3: CASSQGTYTGELFF. The CDR3 DNA follows: TGCGCCAGCAGCCAAGGGACGTACACCGGGGAGCTGTTTTTT.

Comment on this clone: One end of the junction fails to match germline, which may point to a read error. Additional DNA sequences in this sample encode the identical CDR3. This chain uses TRBV2 with TRBJ2-7, with 12 bases fitting TRBD2. The germline V gene encodes CDR1 SNHLY and CDR2 FYNNEI. This CDR3 has 17 residues. CDR3: CASSVLAGGRGAYEQYF. The DNA for the CDR3 is TGTGCCAGCAGTGTACTAGCGGGAGGAAGGGGGGCCTACGAGCAGTACTTT. The full variable domain, its missing parts supplied by reference TRBV2 and TRBJ2-7, is EPEVTQTPSHQVTQMGQEVILRCVPISNHLYFYWYRQILGQKVEFLVSFYNNEISEKSEIFDDQFSVERPDGSNFTLKIRSTKLEDSAMYFCASSVLAGGRGAYEQYFGPGTRLTVT.

The gene calls are TRBV7-8 and TRBJ2-4; TRBD1 matches at 7 bases. V lost 5 bases and J lost 7; bases outside the gene matches: 8. From germline, CDR1 is SGHVS and CDR2 FQNEAQ. CDR3 length: 14 amino acids. The DNA of the CDR3 is TGTGCCAGCAGCGCCCAGGGGGTTGGGAACATTCAGTACTTC. Its translation: CASSAQGVGNIQYF.

CDR3 nucleotide sequence: TGTGCCTGGAGCCTTTCGGGGACCCAGTACTTC. Translation gives CAWSLSGTQYF. This chain links TRBV30 with TRBJ2-5; unclear D gene. The CDR3 is 11 residues long. From germline, CDR1 is GTSNPN and CDR2 SVGIG (reference sequence). Trimming left V 3 bases short and J 7 bases short, with 9 bases between. The full variable domain, with the rest looked up from reference TRBV30 and TRBJ2-5, is SQTIHQWPATLVQPVGSPLSLECTVEGTSNPNLYWYRQAAGRGLQLLFYSVGIGQISSEVPQNLSASRPQDRQFILSSKKLLLSDSGFYLCAWSLSGTQYFGPGTRLLVL.

This clone occurred a few times. The CDR3 region is CAWSVAEGLGYTF. CDR3 sequence (DNA): TGTGCCTGGAGTGTAGCGGAGGGATTGGGCTACACCTTC. The rearrangement joins TRBV30 to TRBJ1-2; D is unresolved. Trimming took off 0 bases at V and 8 bases at J, with 13 bases between the two ends. The CDR3 loop spans 13 amino acids. Germline V gives CDR1 GTSNPN, CDR2 SVGIG (reference sequence).

The rearrangement joins TRBV7-9 to TRBJ2-1; 10 bases match TRBD2. This CDR3 is built from 15 residues. Looked up from germline, CDR1 is SEHNR and CDR2 is FQNEAQ (reference sequence). The V and J ends lost 4 bases and 2 bases, in that order; junction bases with no gene match: 2. This chain's CDR3 is CASSSSGSTYNEQFF. Written as DNA, the CDR3 is TGTGCCAGCAGCTCTAGCGGGAGTACCTACAATGAGCAGTTCTTC.

This clone came up once. The chain has TRBV30 and TRBJ2-7; TRBD2 aligns across 8 bases. The CDR3 extends over 16 amino acids. The V and J ends lost 7 bases and 0 bases, in that order; junction bases with no gene match: 14. The germline V gene has CDR1 GTSNPN and CDR2 SVGIG (reference sequence). This CDR3 is CALKVREGFSSYEQYF. CDR3 DNA: TGTGCCTTGAAGGTCCGGGAGGGCTTTAGCTCCTACGAGCAGTACTTC.

This clone is medium-sized within its sample. This chain uses TRBV5-1 with TRBJ1-2; D is uncertain. CDR1 is SGHRS and CDR2 is YFSETQ in the germline V gene. The length of the CDR3 is 14 residues. The ends were cut back, 0 bases at V and 5 bases at J, with 11 bases in the middle. The CDR3 region is CASSLEKGGYGYTF. The CDR3 bases are TGCGCCAGCAGCTTGGAGAAGGGAGGGTATGGCTACACCTTC. Filled out from reference TRBV5-1 and TRBJ1-2, the complete variable domain reads KAGVTQTPRYLIKTRGQQVTLSCSPISGHRSVSWYQQTPGQGLQFLFEYFSETQRNKGNFPGRFSGRQFSNSRSEMNVSTLELGDSALYLCASSLEKGGYGYTFGSGTRLTVV.

The rearrangement links TRBV19 to TRBJ2-2; D is undetermined. V was clipped by 8 bases and J by 7 bases, with 11 bases between them. This CDR3 has 12 amino acids. CDR1 and CDR2 from the germline V gene are LNHDA and SQIVND (reference sequence). The DNA for the CDR3 is TGTGCCAGTTCAACTACCGGCGGGGAGCTGTTTTTT. This translates into CASSTTGGELFF.

The chain uses TRBV5-1 and TRBJ2-5; TRBD2 aligns across 8 bases. The CDR3 length is 15 residues. Germline values: CDR1 SGHRS, CDR2 YFSETQ. Germline trimming cut 4 bases from V and 2 bases from J; bases unmatched to any gene: 7. The CDR3 region has the DNA TGCGCCAGCAGCGATGGGGGCGGGGGGCAAGAGACCCAGTACTTC. It yields the protein CASSDGGGGQETQYF.

CDR3 nucleotides: TGTGCCAGCAGCCTACCGGGACTCGGGGACACCGGGGAGCTGTTTTTT. Protein: CASSLPGLGDTGELFF. This sequence joins TRBV4-2 and TRBJ2-2; tentatively, D is TRBD2 (6 bases). The CDR3 covers 16 residues. The germline V gene encodes CDR1 LGHNA and CDR2 YNFKEQ. Trimming took off 4 bases at V and 3 bases at J, with 15 bases between the two ends.

The gene calls are TRBV5-1 and TRBJ2-7; TRBD1 is a possible D gene (6 bases). Germline V gene data show CDR1 as SGHRS and CDR2 as YFSETQ. The V gene lost 0 bases and the J gene lost 1 base, with 8 bases spanning the gap. The CDR3 totals 14 residues. CDR3 in amino acids: CASSLDRDSYEQYF. CDR3 nucleotide sequence: TGCGCCAGCAGCTTGGACAGGGATTCCTACGAGCAGTACTTC.

This clone was counted between two and nine times. V gene TRBV7-9 combines with J gene TRBJ1-2; TRBD1 matches 7 bases. The V and J ends lost 3 bases and 8 bases, in that order; junction bases with no gene match: 3. CDR3 length: 12 residues. The germline V gene encodes CDR1 SEHNR and CDR2 FQNEAQ (reference sequence). The CDR3 spells CASSFTGEGYTF. For the CDR3, the DNA is TGTGCCAGCAGCTTCACAGGGGAGGGCTACACCTTC.

This chain connects TRBV6-1 to TRBJ1-3, with unresolved D. V was cut by 7 bases and J by 8 bases, with 18 bases left in between. The CDR3 is made up of 14 amino acids. Germline V CDR1 and CDR2: MNHNS, SASEGT. The CDR3 loop is CASTERAQRDTIYF. The CDR3 coding sequence is TGTGCCAGCACCGAAAGGGCTCAAAGGGACACCATATATTTT.

The chain has TRBV6-1 and TRBJ1-2, with 7 bases that match TRBD1. Looked up from germline, CDR1 is MNHNS and CDR2 is SASEGT. This CDR3 region has 14 residues. Trimming at V came to 8 bases and at J to 5 bases, leaving 11 bases not matched to a gene. The CDR3 sequence is CASDLPDRDYGYTF. DNA of the CDR3: TGTGCCAGCGACCTGCCAGACAGGGATTATGGCTACACCTTC.

The chain has TRBV5-4 and TRBJ1-1, with 7 positions matching TRBD1. The CDR3 is 16 residues long. V was clipped by 0 bases and J by 0 bases; unmatched bases: 5. Germline V gene lookup returns CDR1 SGHNT and CDR2 YYREEE (reference sequence). The CDR3 sequence: CASSLVGRGLNTEAFF. CDR3 sequence (DNA): TGTGCCAGCAGCTTGGTTGGCAGGGGGTTGAACACTGAAGCTTTCTTT.

V and J are TRBV11-3 and TRBJ2-3; perhaps TRBD1 as D (5 bases). This CDR3 has 16 amino acids. Germline CDR1 is SGHNT and CDR2 is YENEEA. The V and J ends lost 5 bases and 2 bases respectively, with 17 bases between them. The chain's CDR3 is CASSLLHGHTTDTQYF. The CDR3 coding sequence is TGTGCCAGCAGCCTTCTGCACGGACACACCACAGATACGCAGTATTTT.

The V gene is TRBV7-3, the J gene TRBJ2-4, with D maybe TRBD2 (6 bases). Germline assignment: CDR1 SGHTA and CDR2 FQGTGA. V lost 1 base to trimming and J lost 8 bases, with 18 bases between them. The CDR3 sequence is 16 residues long. The CDR3 DNA sequence: TGTGCCAGCAGCTTAAACCCTCGGCGGGACGAGGACATTCAGTACTTC. Translation gives CASSLNPRRDEDIQYF.

With regard to this clone: The sample carries other DNA sequences with the same CDR3. The chain has TRBV2 and TRBJ2-7; unclear D gene. Germline assignment: CDR1 SNHLY and CDR2 FYNNEI. The CDR3 is 10 residues long. With 3 bases removed from V and 3 bases from J, the gap between germline ends came to 0 bases. DNA for the CDR3: TGTGCCAGCAGTGACTACGAGCAGTACTTC. This codes for CASSDYEQYF.

The gene calls are TRBV11-2 and TRBJ1-1; 11 nucleotides match TRBD1. V shed 6 bases, J shed 4 bases, and the junction held 7 bases outside the gene matches. CDR1 and CDR2 from the germline V gene are SGHAT and FQNNGV. This CDR3 is 15 amino acids long. The CDR3 is CASRLGTGGGTEAFF. CDR3 in DNA: TGTGCCAGCAGACTCGGGACAGGGGGTGGCACTGAAGCTTTCTTT.

This chain joins TRBV9 and TRBJ1-4, with D maybe TRBD1 (5 bases). The CDR3 contains 14 residues. Deletions cut 1 base from V and 8 bases from J, with 12 bases between. From germline, CDR1 is SGDLS and CDR2 YYNGEE. This chain's CDR3 is CASSVSRVGEKLFF. Written as DNA, the CDR3 is TGTGCCAGCAGCGTAAGCAGGGTTGGGGAAAAACTGTTTTTT. Full variable domain (rest looked up from reference TRBV9 and TRBJ1-4): DSGVTQTPKHLITATGQRVTLRCSPRSGDLSVYWYQQSLDQGLQFLIQYYNGEERAKGNILERFSAQQFPDLHSELNLSSLELGDSALYFCASSVSRVGEKLFFGSGTQLSVL.

The gene calls are TRBV1 and TRBJ1-1. TRBV1 is classified as a pseudogene. CDR3 length equals 17 residues. As DNA, the CDR3 is TGCACCAGCAGCCAAGATCGCGAGGGGATGGAGGGCACTGAAGCTTTCTTT. This gives the protein CTSSQDREGMEGTEAFF.

The chain combines TRBV7-2 with TRBJ2-2; D could derive from TRBD1 or TRBD2 (5 bases each). V gave up 6 bases and J gave up 1 base, with 12 bases separating them. The CDR3 loop spans 15 amino acids. CDR1 is SGHTA, CDR2 FQGNSA, per germline. CDR3 nucleotide sequence: TGTGCCAGCAGTCCCGGGGCATGGAACACCGGGGAGCTGTTTTTT. This sequence encodes CASSPGAWNTGELFF.

This chain links TRBV4-1 with TRBJ2-3; 10 positions match TRBD2. V trimming: 2 bases; J trimming: 0 bases; junction bases outside the gene matches: 5. CDR1 is MGHRA, CDR2 YSYEKL, per germline. The CDR3 runs to 17 residues. Here the CDR3 DNA reads TGCGCCAGCAGCCAATCTAGCGGGAGTGGGAGCACAGATACGCAGTATTTT. Encoded protein: CASSQSSGSGSTDTQYF.